The clone carrying this TCR beta chain was counted between two and nine times. The antigen remains undetermined. The V end was cut by 0 bases, the J end by 5 bases, with 19 bases between. The CDR3 covers 17 residues. Germline V gene sequence: CDR1 SGHRS, CDR2 YFSETQ. The donors were members of the validation cohort comprising 120 subjects, separate from the roughly 690-subject first cohort. This entry is derived from a study of cytomegalovirus exposure and HLA in healthy donors. Whole-study results and caveats: One later analysis, an examination of the 90 to 150 validation repertoires, found that first-cohort TCR clusters tended to co-occur in them. Altogether, around 160 TCR beta chains were recorded as cytomegalovirus-associated. Some public TCRs appeared in many individuals, while most sequences were rare.

Measured with immunoSEQ multiplex PCR; TCRdb has only the in-frame clones, and not every one. The table includes 57,000 or so clones, roughly 90% detected once. The rearrangement uses TRBV5-1 and TRBJ2-3; the D gene is possibly TRBD1 (6 bases). Specimen: PBMCs. The receptor was isolated from a woman aged 30 to 39 in good health and CMV-seronegative. The CDR3 sequence is CASSLDEPGTSRDTQYF. CDR3 coding DNA: TGCGCCAGCAGCTTGGACGAACCCGGGACATCTAGAGATACGCAGTATTTT.